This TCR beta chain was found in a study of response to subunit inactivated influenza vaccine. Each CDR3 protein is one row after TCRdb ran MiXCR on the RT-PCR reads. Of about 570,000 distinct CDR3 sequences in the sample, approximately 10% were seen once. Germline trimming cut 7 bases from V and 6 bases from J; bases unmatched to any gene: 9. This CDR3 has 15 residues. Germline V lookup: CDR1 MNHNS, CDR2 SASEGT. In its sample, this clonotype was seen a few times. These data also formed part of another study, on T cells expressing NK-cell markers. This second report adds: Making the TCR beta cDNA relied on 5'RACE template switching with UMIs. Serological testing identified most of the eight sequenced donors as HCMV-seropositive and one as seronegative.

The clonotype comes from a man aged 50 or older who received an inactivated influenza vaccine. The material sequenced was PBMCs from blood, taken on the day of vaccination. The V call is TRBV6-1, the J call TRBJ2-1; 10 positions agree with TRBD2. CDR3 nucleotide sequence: TGTGCCAGCACCCAAAGGCTAGCGGGGGTCAATGAGCAGTTCTTC. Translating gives CASTQRLAGVNEQFF.